The 21 T cell receptor beta chains given below trace back to one sample, sequenced in a study of patients and donors after allogeneic stem cell transplantation. TCRdb reprocessed the RT-PCR reads via MiXCR and lists one record per CDR3 protein. The table shows about 210,000 distinct CDR3 sequences, with 35% to 45% occurring only once. The sequencing input was blood, either unsorted or a sorted T cell fraction (not recorded which). Receptor source: a human donor who was either an allogeneic HSCT recipient or a stem cell or donor lymphocyte infusion donor (not recorded which). It is not recorded whose cells these are; they may come from a transplant donor.

V is TRBV7-9 and J is TRBJ2-1, with D tentatively TRBD2 (6 bases). The length of the CDR3 is 16 residues. V lost 1 base and J 2 bases, leaving 12 bases between the germline ends. Germline lookup yields CDR1 SEHNR and CDR2 FQNEAQ (reference sequence). CDR3 bases: TGTGCCAGCAGCTTAGTCCAGGACTACCCCTACAATGAGCAGTTCTTC. Its translation: CASSLVQDYPYNEQFF.

This clonotype was picked up a small number of times. This rearrangement joins TRBV12-3 or TRBV12-4 to TRBJ1-3; D gene uncertain. This CDR3 is built from 14 residues. V lost 3 bases and J 4 bases, leaving 10 bases between the germline ends. The CDR3 DNA reads as TGTGCCAGCAGTTTGGCCGCCACGGGAAACACCATATATTTT. Translating it yields CASSLAATGNTIYF.

This clonotype is a singleton in its sample. The chain has TRBV4-1 and TRBJ1-1; the match to TRBD1 covers 7 bases. Germline trimming cut 3 bases from V and 6 bases from J; bases unmatched to any gene: 19. CDR3 length: 18 residues. The germline CDR1 and CDR2 sequences are MGHRA and YSYEKL. For the CDR3, the DNA is TGCGCCAGCAGCCAGATCGACAGGGCCGCTCGCGGGAGGGCTGAAGCTTTCTTT. This sequence encodes CASSQIDRAARGRAEAFF.

The chain joins TRBV7-6 to TRBJ2-7; D perhaps matches TRBD2 (6 bases). CDR1 and CDR2 from the germline V gene are SGHVS and FNYEAQ. There are 15 residues in the CDR3. Trimming cost V 2 bases and J 3 bases, with 14 bases left between them. The CDR3 loop reads CASSLYGGTYYEQYF. In DNA form, the CDR3 reads TGTGCCAGCAGCTTATACGGGGGTACCTACTACGAGCAGTACTTC.

The CDR3 sequence is CASTRGLGELFF. CDR3 nucleotides: TGTGCCAGCACGCGAGGACTCGGGGAGCTGTTTTTT. The V call is TRBV6-5, the J call TRBJ2-2; TRBD2 is a possible D gene (5 bases). V was clipped by 7 bases and J by 7 bases, with 10 bases between them. Germline CDR1 and CDR2: MNHEY and SVGAGI. This CDR3 is built from 12 residues.

V gene TRBV5-1 combines with J gene TRBJ1-1; D might be TRBD1 (5 bases). There are 13 residues in the CDR3. Between the trimmed V and J ends, which lost 3 bases and 3 bases, there was a span of 9 bases. CDR1 is SGHRS and CDR2 is YFSETQ in the germline V gene. The CDR3 here is CASSSTEHTEAFF. The CDR3 nucleotides are TGCGCCAGCAGCTCGACAGAGCACACTGAAGCTTTCTTT.

This clonotype was seen a single time. The chain uses TRBV20-1 and TRBJ1-5, with TRBD1 matching over 10 bases. The trim removed 4 bases at V and 3 bases at J, leaving 6 bases unmatched. CDR1 DFQATT and CDR2 SNEGSKA come from the germline V gene (reference sequence). The CDR3 loop spans 15 amino acids. The CDR3 nucleotides read TGCAGTGCTACGGGGACAGGGGCTTTCAATCAGCCCCAGCATTTT. Amino acid sequence: CSATGTGAFNQPQHF.

This chain joins TRBV12-3 or TRBV12-4 and TRBJ2-1; a weak D match, TRBD2 (5 bases). Trimming cost V 7 bases and J 7 bases, with 8 bases left between them. CDR3 size: 11 residues. The CDR3 reads CASNRGNEQFF. The DNA of the CDR3 is TGTGCCAGCAATCGGGGAAATGAGCAGTTCTTC.

V is TRBV12-3 or TRBV12-4 and J is TRBJ1-2, with a weak D call TRBD1 (5 bases). With 2 bases removed from V and 4 bases from J, the gap between germline ends came to 14 bases. The CDR3 covers 15 residues. CDR3 coding DNA: TGTGCCAGCAGTTTAAGTGGGGGGAAGGGCTATGGCTACACCTTC. Translation: CASSLSGGKGYGYTF.

CDR3 in DNA: TGTGCCGGCCACCAGGGGGCAGGTGGCTACACCTTC. Its translation: CAGHQGAGGYTF. The genes are TRBV30 and TRBJ1-2, with 8 nucleotides matching TRBD1. This CDR3 is 12 amino acids long. Looked up from germline, CDR1 is GTSNPN and CDR2 is SVGIG (reference sequence). Trimming removed 8 bases from V and 7 bases from J; junction bases left unmatched: 9.

This chain uses TRBV27 with TRBJ1-2; 7 bases line up with TRBD1. The germline V gene has CDR1 MNHEY and CDR2 SMNVEV (reference sequence). After removal of 3 bases from V and 4 bases from J, the junction contained 11 bases not matched to a gene. The CDR3 is 16 amino acids. The CDR3 protein is CASSFRRTGPVYGYTF. The CDR3 DNA reads as TGTGCCAGCAGTTTCCGCAGGACAGGTCCCGTCTATGGCTACACCTTC.

The chain uses TRBV7-8 and TRBJ1-2; no clear D gene. V lost 1 base to trimming and J lost 2 bases, with 14 bases between them. This CDR3 is 16 amino acids long. CDR1 and CDR2 (germline): SGHVS, FQNEAQ. CDR3 sequence (DNA): TGTGCCAGCAGCTTAGTATTCGGATTCTCCAACTATGGCTACACCTTC. Translation: CASSLVFGFSNYGYTF.

The chain joins TRBV12-3 or TRBV12-4 to TRBJ1-4; TRBD1 matches 9 bases. The CDR3 is made up of 14 amino acids. Germline trimming cut 6 bases from V and 8 bases from J; bases unmatched to any gene: 7. The CDR3 is CASRYPGTGEKLFF. The CDR3 DNA is TGTGCCAGCAGATACCCCGGGACAGGGGAAAAACTGTTTTTT.

The chain links TRBV4-1 to TRBJ2-1, with 9 bases fitting TRBD2. The CDR3 runs to 16 residues. V shed 0 bases, J shed 5 bases, and the junction held 5 bases outside the gene matches. Germline lookup yields CDR1 MGHRA and CDR2 YSYEKL. The CDR3 is CASSQDPLAGNNEQFF. DNA for the CDR3: TGCGCCAGCAGCCAAGATCCCCTAGCGGGGAACAATGAGCAGTTCTTC.

In this sample, this clonotype turned up once. The chain uses TRBV6-5 and TRBJ1-3; the D is unclear. The CDR3 runs to 14 residues. Per the germline V gene, CDR1 is MNHEY and CDR2 is SVGAGI. V was pared by 0 bases and J by 9 bases, with 12 bases between. The CDR3, as DNA: TGTGCCAGCAGTTACTCGAAATCTGGAGCCACCATATATTTT. Its translation is CASSYSKSGATIYF.

This rearrangement joins TRBV12-3 or TRBV12-4 to TRBJ1-1, with D perhaps matching TRBD1 (5 bases). V gave up 6 bases and J gave up 4 bases, with 12 bases separating them. The CDR3 sequence is 13 residues long. CDR3 loop: CASSRVGVTEAFF. CDR3 bases: TGTGCCAGCAGCAGGGTAGGGGTCACTGAAGCTTTCTTT.

The chain uses TRBV27 and TRBJ1-4, with unresolved D. The CDR3 extends over 14 amino acids. The germline V and J ends were trimmed by 6 bases and 0 bases, with 8 bases remaining between them. Germline-derived CDR1 and CDR2 are MNHEY and SMNVEV (reference sequence). This CDR3 reads CASRPIATNEKLFF. DNA for the CDR3: TGTGCCAGCAGGCCAATCGCAACTAATGAAAAACTGTTTTTT.

V and J are TRBV20-1 and TRBJ2-3; 7 nucleotides agree with TRBD2. V shed 5 bases and J 2 bases; nucleotides not matched to a gene: 10. The CDR3 has 15 residues. Germline V gives CDR1 DFQATT, CDR2 SNEGSKA (reference sequence). The CDR3 region is CSAGSRAGSTDTQYF. In nucleotides, the CDR3 is TGCAGTGCTGGATCTAGAGCGGGGTCCACAGATACGCAGTATTTT.

A few counts support this clonotype. V usage is TRBV5-1 and J usage is TRBJ1-2; perhaps TRBD1 as D (6 bases). The CDR3 is made up of 13 amino acids. The germline gives CDR1 SGHRS, CDR2 YFSETQ. V was trimmed by 4 bases and J by 6 bases, leaving 13 bases between them. CDR3 nucleotide sequence: TGCGCCAGCAGCGTGGACAGTAGGAATGGCTACACCTTC. Translation: CASSVDSRNGYTF.

The rearrangement uses TRBV6-5 and TRBJ1-2; perhaps TRBD1 as D (6 bases). The CDR3 is 18 amino acids. Trimming stripped 7 bases from V and 4 bases from J, with 28 bases between. Germline V lookup: CDR1 MNHEY, CDR2 SVGAGI. CDR3 sequence reads: CASKGDPRVEGHLYGYTF. The DNA of the CDR3 is TGTGCCAGCAAGGGGGACCCGAGGGTTGAGGGGCACCTCTATGGCTACACCTTC.

This clonotype was counted a few times. This chain links TRBV28 with TRBJ2-7, with D maybe TRBD2 (5 bases). Germline assignment: CDR1 MDHEN and CDR2 SYDVKM. CDR3 size: 13 residues. V was pared by 5 bases and J by 2 bases, with 10 bases between. This chain's CDR3 is CASSLPGTYEQYF. The DNA for the CDR3 is TGTGCCAGCAGTCTCCCGGGGACCTACGAGCAGTACTTC.